This paragraph reports one T cell receptor beta chain. The data belong to a study of T cell changes during pregnancy in multiple sclerosis. The CDR3 loop spans 11 amino acids. CDR1 is SQVTM, CDR2 ANQGSEA, per germline. The ends were cut back, 6 bases at V and 4 bases at J, with 10 bases in the middle. TCRdb's table, derived via immunoSEQ multiplex PCR, lists solely in-frame clones and lacks some. The sample consists of approximately 4,000 clones, under 90% of them appearing once. The TCR originated in a female donor in good health, enrolled as a control in a pregnancy study. The sequenced sample was CD8+ T cells from peripheral blood mononuclear cells, obtained in the first trimester of pregnancy. The chain employs TRBV29-1 and TRBJ2-7; D perhaps matches TRBD1 (5 bases). The CDR3 is CSVERQYEQYF. The DNA of the CDR3 is TGCAGCGTCGAAAGACAGTACGAGCAGTACTTC.